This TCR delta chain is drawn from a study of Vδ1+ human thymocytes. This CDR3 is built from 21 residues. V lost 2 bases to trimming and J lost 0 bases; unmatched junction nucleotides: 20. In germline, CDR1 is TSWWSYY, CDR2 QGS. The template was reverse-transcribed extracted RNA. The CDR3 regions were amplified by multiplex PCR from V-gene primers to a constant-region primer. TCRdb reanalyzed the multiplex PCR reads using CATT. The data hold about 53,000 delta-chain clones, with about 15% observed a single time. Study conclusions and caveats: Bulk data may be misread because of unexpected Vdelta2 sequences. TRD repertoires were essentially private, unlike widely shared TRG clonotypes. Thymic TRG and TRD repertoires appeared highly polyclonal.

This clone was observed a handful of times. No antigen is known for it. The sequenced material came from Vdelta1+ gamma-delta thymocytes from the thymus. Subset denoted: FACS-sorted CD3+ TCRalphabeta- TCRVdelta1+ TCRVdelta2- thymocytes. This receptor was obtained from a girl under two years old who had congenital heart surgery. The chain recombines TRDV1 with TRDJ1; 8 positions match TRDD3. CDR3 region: CALGETDPNWGLLTYTDKLIF. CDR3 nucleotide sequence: TGTGCTCTTGGGGAAACAGACCCGAACTGGGGGCTACTTACGTACACCGATAAACTCATCTTT.